This TCR beta chain was obtained from a study of T-cell memory formation after mild COVID-19. The V end was cut by 9 bases, the J end by 4 bases, with 15 bases between. The CDR3 length is 13 residues. CDR1 and CDR2 from the germline V gene are WNHNN and SYGVQD (reference sequence). One entry per CDR3 protein results from TCRdb running MiXCR on the 5' RACE reads. The data contain fewer than 150,000 distinct CDR3 sequences, 22% of them singletons. The sample holds a few counts of this clonotype. The sample consisted of PBMCs or a T cell subset sorted from them (not recorded which). The clonotype comes from a man between 18 and 35 years old who had mild COVID-19 (a few samples of this study predate the infection). Cell type and time point are not known. The rearrangement joins TRBV10-1 to TRBJ2-5; D is possibly TRBD1 or TRBD2 (5 bases each). The CDR3 DNA sequence: TGCGCCAGGGATCTCACGGGGCGAGAGACCCAGTACTTC. Protein product: CARDLTGRETQYF.